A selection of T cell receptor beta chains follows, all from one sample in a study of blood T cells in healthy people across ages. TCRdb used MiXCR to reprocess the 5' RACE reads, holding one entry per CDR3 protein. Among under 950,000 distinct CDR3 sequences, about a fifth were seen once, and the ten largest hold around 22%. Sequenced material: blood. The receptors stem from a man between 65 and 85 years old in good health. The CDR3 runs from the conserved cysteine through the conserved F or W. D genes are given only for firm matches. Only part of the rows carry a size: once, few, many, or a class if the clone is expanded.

CDR3: CASSQGHTEKLFF
DNA: TGTGCCAGCAGCCAAGGACATACTGAAAAACTGTTTTTT
J: TRBJ1-4
length: 13
V: TRBV14
size: NA
D: NA

CDR3: CSVETASGAQETQYF
DNA: TGCAGCGTTGAGACGGCTAGCGGGGCCCAAGAGACCCAGTACTTC
J: TRBJ2-5
length: 15
V: TRBV29-1
size: few
D: TRBD2

CDR3: CASSLGQIVSYEQYF
DNA: TGCGCCAGCAGCCTGGGACAGATCGTCTCCTACGAGCAGTACTTC
J: TRBJ2-7
length: 15
V: TRBV5-1
size: NA
D: TRBD1

CDR3: CASSRTGTGYNEKLFF
DNA: TGTGCCAGCAGTAGAACCGGGACAGGATATAATGAAAAACTGTTTTTT
J: TRBJ1-4
length: 16
V: TRBV7-2
size: NA
D: TRBD1

CDR3: CASSAQLFYGYTF
DNA: TGTGCCAGCAGCGCTCAACTATTCTATGGCTACACCTTC
J: TRBJ1-2
length: 13
V: TRBV7-9
size: NA
D: NA

CDR3: CAGRPPSATNEKLFF
DNA: TGTGCCGGCAGGCCCCCCTCAGCAACTAATGAAAAACTGTTTTTT
J: TRBJ1-4
length: 15
V: TRBV12-3/TRBV12-4
size: few
D: NA

CDR3: CASRPTVGNEQFF
DNA: TGTGCCAGCAGACCAACCGTTGGGAATGAGCAGTTCTTC
J: TRBJ2-1
length: 13
V: TRBV3-1
size: few
D: NA

CDR3: CASRYNRGETYEQYF
DNA: TGTGCCAGCAGGTATAACAGGGGAGAGACCTACGAGCAGTACTTC
J: TRBJ2-7
length: 15
V: TRBV6-6
size: NA
D: TRBD1

CDR3: CASSSLVGGTQYF
DNA: TGTGCCAGCAGCTCACTCGTAGGGGGGACCCAGTACTTC
J: TRBJ2-5
length: 13
V: TRBV7-8
size: NA
D: NA

CDR3: CASSVSNQPQHF
DNA: TGTGCCAGCAGTGTCAGCAATCAGCCCCAGCATTTT
J: TRBJ1-5
length: 12
V: TRBV27
size: NA
D: NA

CDR3: CASSLVQGSEQFF
DNA: TGTGCCAGCAGCTTGGTGCAGGGTAGTGAGCAGTTCTTC
J: TRBJ2-1
length: 13
V: TRBV5-5
size: few
D: NA

CDR3: CASSSRSGRAGELFF
DNA: TGCGCCAGCAGCTCCCGTAGCGGGAGGGCCGGGGAGCTGTTTTTT
J: TRBJ2-2
length: 15
V: TRBV5-1
size: NA
D: TRBD2

CDR3: CASSLARTAGEQFF
DNA: TGTGCCAGCAGCTTAGCCCGGACGGCCGGGGAGCAGTTCTTC
J: TRBJ2-1
length: 14
V: TRBV7-8
size: NA
D: NA

CDR3: CASSPPLGVYGYTF
DNA: TGTGCCAGCTCACCACCGCTCGGGGTCTATGGCTACACCTTC
J: TRBJ1-2
length: 14
V: TRBV18
size: NA
D: NA

CDR3: CASSGSSGRTDTQYF
DNA: TGTGCCAGCAGCGGCAGTAGCGGGAGGACAGATACGCAGTATTTT
J: TRBJ2-3
length: 15
V: TRBV9
size: NA
D: TRBD2

CDR3: CASSQDPGAWAEAFF
DNA: TGCGCCAGCAGCCAAGATCCCGGGGCATGGGCTGAAGCTTTCTTT
J: TRBJ1-1
length: 15
V: TRBV4-1
size: NA
D: NA

CDR3: CATSRGGTSNYGYTF
DNA: TGTGCCACCAGCAGAGGGGGGACCTCTAACTATGGCTACACCTTC
J: TRBJ1-2
length: 15
V: TRBV15
size: NA
D: NA

CDR3: CASGLDRGDGYTF
DNA: TGTGCTAGTGGTTTGGACAGGGGGGATGGCTACACCTTC
J: TRBJ1-2
length: 13
V: TRBV12-5
size: NA
D: TRBD1

CDR3: CASTFRQRTEAFF
DNA: TGCGCCAGCACTTTCCGGCAGAGGACTGAAGCTTTCTTT
J: TRBJ1-1
length: 13
V: TRBV10-2
size: few
D: NA

CDR3: CASSLEAERTYGYTF
DNA: TGCGCCAGCAGCTTGGAGGCAGAAAGGACCTATGGCTACACCTTC
J: TRBJ1-2
length: 15
V: TRBV5-1
size: NA
D: NA

CDR3: CASSSGGWRTGELFF
DNA: TGTGCCAGCAGCTCCGGGGGCTGGCGGACCGGGGAGCTGTTTTTT
J: TRBJ2-2
length: 15
V: TRBV7-2
size: NA
D: NA

CDR3: CASSLVGRRATGELFF
DNA: TGTGCCAGCAGCTTGGTGGGCAGGAGGGCCACCGGGGAGCTGTTTTTT
J: TRBJ2-2
length: 16
V: TRBV5-6
size: NA
D: NA